This T cell receptor (beta chain) derives from a study of metastatic and nonmetastatic thyroid tumors. The wider study: Repertoires of blood and of tissue (tumor or nodule) from malignant and benign thyroid patients were compared. Regarding the study as a whole: In blood and tumor, TCR beta diversity was reportedly significantly higher in malignant thyroid tumors than in benign nodules.

Original handling: The study's classifier, a distant-metastasis tool for papillary thyroid cancer, was built using CDR3 differences across clinicopathological groups. TCRdb redid the clone calls on the PCR reads using MiXCR. The V and J calls follow TCRdb's processing rather than the paper's. The table includes roughly 30,000 clones, under 20% detected once. The CDR3 covers 15 residues. Trimming cost V 3 bases and J 0 bases, with 8 bases left between them. The germline V gene encodes CDR1 LNHDA and CDR2 SQIVND (reference sequence). Of note for this clone: Its antigen is unidentified.

Every patient was untreated before thyroid surgery. V is TRBV19 and J is TRBJ2-2; D not resolved. Sequenced input: blood. The TCR sequence derives from a female donor with papillary thyroid cancer or a benign thyroid nodule (not recorded which). Some clones in this sample may be carry-over from other donors' samples. CDR3 coding DNA: TGTGCCAGTAGTATGACAAATACGAACACCGGGGAGCTGTTTTTT. As protein: CASSMTNTNTGELFF.